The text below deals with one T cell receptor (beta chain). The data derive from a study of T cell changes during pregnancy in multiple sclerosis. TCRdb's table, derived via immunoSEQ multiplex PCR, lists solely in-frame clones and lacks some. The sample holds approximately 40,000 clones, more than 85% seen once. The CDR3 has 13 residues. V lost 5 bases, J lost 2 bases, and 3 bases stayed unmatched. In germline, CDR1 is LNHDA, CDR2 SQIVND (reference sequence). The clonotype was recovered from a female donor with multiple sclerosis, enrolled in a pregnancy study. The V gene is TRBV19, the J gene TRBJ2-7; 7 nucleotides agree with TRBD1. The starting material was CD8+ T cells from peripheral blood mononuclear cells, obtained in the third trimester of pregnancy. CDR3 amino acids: CASSAQGAYEQYF. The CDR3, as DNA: TGTGCCAGTAGTGCCCAGGGGGCCTACGAGCAGTACTTC.